The 22 T cell receptor beta chains in this list originate from one sample, sequenced in a study of blood T cell repertoires in COVID-19. Here immunoSEQ multiplex PCR was the method, and the copy in TCRdb shows in-frame clones only, minus some. Of roughly 500,000 clones detected, roughly nine tenths appear once; the ten largest clones hold approximately 8%. Sequenced sample: PBMCs or T cells enriched from blood (not recorded which). Receptor source: a woman aged 60-75 years who had recovered from COVID-19.

This sequence joins TRBV2 and TRBJ2-3, with TRBD2 matching over 7 bases. Germline values: CDR1 SNHLY, CDR2 FYNNEI. V lost 5 bases to trimming and J lost 0 bases; unmatched junction nucleotides: 5. The CDR3 is made up of 15 amino acids. For the CDR3, the DNA is TGTGCCAGCAGTTTCGGGAGGCCCAGCACAGATACGCAGTATTTT. It specifies CASSFGRPSTDTQYF.

The rearrangement links TRBV25-1 to TRBJ1-2; D not resolved. V dropped 0 bases and J dropped 8 bases, with 7 bases sitting between them. Germline V gene lookup returns CDR1 MGHDK and CDR2 SYGVNS. The CDR3 consists of 12 residues. The CDR3, as DNA: TGTGCCAGCAGTGAATATTTAGTAGGCTACACCTTC. Encoded protein: CASSEYLVGYTF.

The CDR3 is CASSPLWGGGDQETQYF. For the CDR3, the DNA is TGTGCCAGCTCACCACTTTGGGGAGGAGGGGACCAAGAGACCCAGTACTTC. The chain links TRBV18 to TRBJ2-5, with D maybe TRBD2 (6 bases). CDR1 and CDR2 (germline): KGHSH, LQKENI. The CDR3 is 17 residues long. The V and J ends lost 1 base and 0 bases respectively, with 15 bases between them. The variable domain in full, completed from reference TRBV18 and TRBJ2-5, reads NAGVMQNPRHLVRRRGQEARLRCSPMKGHSHVYWYRQLPEEGLKFMVYLQKENIIDESGMPKERFSAEFPKEGPSILRIQQVVRGDSAAYFCASSPLWGGGDQETQYFGPGTRLLVL.

V and J are TRBV12-3 or TRBV12-4 and TRBJ1-2, with 7 bases that match TRBD1. V lost 5 bases to trimming and J lost 4 bases; unmatched junction nucleotides: 4. The CDR3 has 13 amino acids. CDR3 protein: CASSLQGTYGYTF. The DNA for the CDR3 is TGTGCCAGCAGTCTACAGGGGACCTATGGCTACACCTTC.

The rearrangement uses TRBV30 and TRBJ1-1, with a possible D match to TRBD1 (6 bases). The V gene lost 8 bases and the J gene lost 5 bases, with 12 bases spanning the gap. Germline CDR1 GTSNPN, CDR2 SVGIG (reference sequence). CDR3 size: 11 residues. The DNA of the CDR3 is TGTGCCGGTACAGGGAGAACTGAAGCTTTCTTT. This codes for CAGTGRTEAFF.

The rearrangement links TRBV5-5 to TRBJ2-7; D uncertain. Trimming took 0 bases from V and 3 from J, leaving 13 bases between them. Germline loops: CDR1 SGHKS, CDR2 YYEKEE (reference sequence). The CDR3 has 15 residues. CDR3 nucleotides: TGTGCCAGCAGCTTGGTATTGGGTACAGTCTACGAGCAGTACTTC. Translation: CASSLVLGTVYEQYF. The full variable domain, in which reference TRBV5-5 and TRBJ2-7 provide the parts outside the CDR3, is DAGVTQSPTHLIKTRGQQVTLRCSPISGHKSVSWYQQVLGQGPQFIFQYYEKEERGRGNFPDRFSARQFPNYSSELNVNALLLGDSALYLCASSLVLGTVYEQYFGPGTRLTVT.

The chain links TRBV4-2 to TRBJ2-3; 9 positions match TRBD2. The ends lost 1 base at V and 4 bases at J; junction bases unmatched: 6. This CDR3 has 16 amino acids. From germline, CDR1 is LGHNA and CDR2 YNFKEQ. The chain's CDR3 is CASSQAVRGGPDTQYF. CDR3 sequence (DNA): TGTGCCAGCAGCCAAGCCGTGCGGGGGGGCCCAGATACGCAGTATTTT.

The chain recombines TRBV12-3 or TRBV12-4 with TRBJ1-6, with a possible D match to TRBD1 (5 bases). The CDR3 runs to 13 residues. V gave up 6 bases and J gave up 7 bases, with 10 bases separating them. This CDR3 reads CASRTTVNSPLHF. The CDR3 bases are TGTGCCAGCAGGACGACAGTCAATTCACCCCTCCACTTT.

This clone was observed once. The rearrangement links TRBV11-3 to TRBJ1-1; TRBD1 matches at 7 bases. The CDR3 length is 17 residues. Looked up from germline, CDR1 is SGHNT and CDR2 is YENEEA. V gave up 2 bases and J gave up 1 base; unmatched junction bases: 10. In DNA, the CDR3 is TGTGCCAGCAGCTTAATTGAGGGGACAGAACCGAACACTGAAGCTTTCTTT. Its protein product is CASSLIEGTEPNTEAFF.

V and J are TRBV30 and TRBJ1-1, with TRBD1 identical over 7 bases. CDR3 size: 13 residues. With V trimmed by 5 bases and J by 2 bases, 5 bases remained unmatched. Germline loops: CDR1 GTSNPN, CDR2 SVGIG (reference sequence). CDR3 DNA sequence: TGTGCCTGGCAGGGACAGCCAAACACTGAAGCTTTCTTT. Amino acids: CAWQGQPNTEAFF.

This clone occurred a few times. The chain recombines TRBV14 with TRBJ1-1; no definite D call. Trimming removed 0 bases from V and 0 bases from J, with 11 bases in between. There are 16 residues in the CDR3. The germline V gene has CDR1 SGHDN and CDR2 FVKESK. The CDR3 reads CASSQDRVGLNTEAFF. CDR3 sequence (DNA): TGTGCCAGCAGCCAAGATCGGGTAGGCTTGAACACTGAAGCTTTCTTT.

This sequence joins TRBV24-1 and TRBJ2-1; TRBD2 agrees at 9 bases. The CDR3 covers 16 residues. J lost 5 bases, V lost 0 bases, and 4 bases had no gene match. Germline values: CDR1 KGHDR, CDR2 SFDVKD. CDR3 amino acids: CATSDLSGGINNEQFF. The DNA for the CDR3 is TGTGCCACCAGTGATTTGAGCGGGGGGATCAACAATGAGCAGTTCTTC.

The gene calls are TRBV24-1 and TRBJ1-1, with D possibly TRBD1 on 5 matching bases. Germline V gene data show CDR1 as KGHDR and CDR2 as SFDVKD. The CDR3 is 13 amino acids. V gave up 6 bases and J gave up 4 bases, with 11 bases separating them. CDR3 protein: CATSSQGGTEAFF. DNA of the CDR3: TGTGCCACCAGTTCGCAGGGCGGCACTGAAGCTTTCTTT.

V is TRBV4-1 and J is TRBJ1-2; 8 bases line up with TRBD1. The CDR3 has 15 amino acids. Trimming at V came to 4 bases and at J to 4 bases, leaving 8 bases not matched to a gene. Germline V lookup: CDR1 MGHRA, CDR2 YSYEKL. In nucleotides, the CDR3 is TGCGCCAGCAGCCCCGGACAGGGCGGAGGCTATGGCTACACCTTC. Protein sequence: CASSPGQGGGYGYTF.

This clone was detected only a few times. Here the CDR3 reads CASSSKILGYEQYF. The CDR3, as DNA: TGCGCCAGCAGCAGCAAAATACTCGGCTACGAGCAGTACTTC. The genes are TRBV5-1 and TRBJ2-7; D call uncertain. This CDR3 region has 14 residues. The germline V gene encodes CDR1 SGHRS and CDR2 YFSETQ. With 4 bases removed from V and 3 bases from J, the gap between germline ends came to 14 bases. Variable domain in full (rest from reference TRBV5-1 and TRBJ2-7): KAGVTQTPRYLIKTRGQQVTLSCSPISGHRSVSWYQQTPGQGLQFLFEYFSETQRNKGNFPGRFSGRQFSNSRSEMNVSTLELGDSALYLCASSSKILGYEQYFGPGTRLTVT.

The chain uses TRBV2 and TRBJ2-7, with D possibly TRBD1 on 5 matching bases. The germline V gene encodes CDR1 SNHLY and CDR2 FYNNEI. The V gene lost 8 bases and the J gene lost 3 bases, with 14 bases spanning the gap. The CDR3 covers 13 residues. CDR3 DNA: TGTGCCAGCGACAGAGGCATAGACTACGAGCAGTACTTC. Protein: CASDRGIDYEQYF. Full variable domain (remainder filled in from reference TRBV2 and TRBJ2-7): EPEVTQTPSHQVTQMGQEVILRCVPISNHLYFYWYRQILGQKVEFLVSFYNNEISEKSEIFDDQFSVERPDGSNFTLKIRSTKLEDSAMYFCASDRGIDYEQYFGPGTRLTVT.

This clone has a single count. The chain links TRBV18 to TRBJ2-1; D unresolved. Germline-derived CDR1 and CDR2 are KGHSH and LQKENI. Trimming took 5 bases from V and 4 from J, leaving 6 bases between them. This CDR3 is 12 amino acids long. As DNA, the CDR3 is TGTGCCAGCTCATTGCAGTACAATGAGCAGTTCTTC. Protein product: CASSLQYNEQFF.

The rearrangement uses TRBV7-8 and TRBJ2-1; a possible D gene is TRBD2 (7 bases). V lost 3 bases to trimming and J lost 8 bases, with 17 bases between them. In germline, CDR1 is SGHVS, CDR2 FQNEAQ. The CDR3 contains 15 residues. CDR3 in DNA: TGTGCCAGCAGCTTGATGCGGGGGCCGAGGGATGAGCAGTTCTTC. As protein: CASSLMRGPRDEQFF.

This clone came up a few times. The chain has TRBV10-1 and TRBJ2-7; TRBD2 is a possible D gene (5 bases). The CDR3 sequence is 15 residues long. V was pared by 8 bases and J by 1 base, with 18 bases between. Looked up from germline, CDR1 is WNHNN and CDR2 is SYGVQD (reference sequence). The CDR3 protein is CASPRGFDVSYEQYF. CDR3 nucleotides: TGCGCCAGCCCACGGGGATTTGACGTATCCTACGAGCAGTACTTC.

CDR3 nucleotides: TGTGCCAGCAGCCAAAACAAAAATCAGCCCCAGCATTTT. Protein sequence: CASSQNKNQPQHF. The chain employs TRBV16 and TRBJ1-5; no definite D call. V lost 2 bases to trimming and J lost 4 bases, with 6 bases between them. CDR3 length equals 13 residues. Germline-derived CDR1 and CDR2 are KGHSY and FQNENV.

V and J are TRBV24-1 and TRBJ1-5; the D gene is possibly TRBD1 (5 bases). The V and J ends lost 4 bases and 3 bases respectively, with 12 bases between them. Germline CDR1 KGHDR, CDR2 SFDVKD. This CDR3 spans 15 amino acids. CDR3 nucleotides: TGTGCCACCAGTGACCCTGGACACGTCAATCAGCCCCAGCATTTT. This translates into CATSDPGHVNQPQHF.

V is TRBV7-7 and J is TRBJ2-1; TRBD1 agrees at 8 bases. CDR1 SSHAT and CDR2 FNYEAQ come from the germline V gene (reference sequence). The CDR3 is 15 residues long. V shed 6 bases, J shed 1 base, and the junction held 5 bases outside the gene matches. The CDR3 DNA reads TGTGCCAGCAGTTCCGACAGGGGATCCTACAATGAGCAGTTCTTC. The encoded protein is CASSSDRGSYNEQFF. The full variable domain, its missing parts supplied by reference TRBV7-7 and TRBJ2-1, is GAGVSQSPRYKVTKRGQDVTLRCDPISSHATLYWYQQALGQGPEFLTYFNYEAQPDKSGLPSDRFSAERPEGSISTLTIQRTEQRDSAMYRCASSSDRGSYNEQFFGPGTRLTVL.